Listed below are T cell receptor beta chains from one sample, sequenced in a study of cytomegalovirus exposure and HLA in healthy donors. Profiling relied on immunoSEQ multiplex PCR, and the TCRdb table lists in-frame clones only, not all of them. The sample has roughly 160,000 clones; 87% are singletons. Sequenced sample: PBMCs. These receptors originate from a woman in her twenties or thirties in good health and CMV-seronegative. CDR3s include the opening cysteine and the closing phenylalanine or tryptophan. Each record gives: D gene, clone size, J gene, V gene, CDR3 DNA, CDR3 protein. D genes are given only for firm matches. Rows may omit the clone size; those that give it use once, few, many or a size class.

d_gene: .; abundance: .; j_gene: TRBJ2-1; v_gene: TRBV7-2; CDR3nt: TGTGCCAGCAGCTCCCCCCCGGGGTTCGATGAGCAGTTCTTC; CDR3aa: CASSSPPGFDEQFF
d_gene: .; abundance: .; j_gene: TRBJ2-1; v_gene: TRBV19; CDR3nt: TGTGCCAGTAGTATTAAGGAGAGCTCCTACAATGAGCAGTTCTTC; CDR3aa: CASSIKESSYNEQFF
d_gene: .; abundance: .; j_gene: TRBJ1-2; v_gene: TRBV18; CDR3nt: TGTGCCAGCTCACCAAGTGGGGAGGGCGGCTACACCTTC; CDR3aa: CASSPSGEGGYTF
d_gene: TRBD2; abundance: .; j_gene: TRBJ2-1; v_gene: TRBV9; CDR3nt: TGTGCCAGCAGCGCCCTTCCGGGACAGGGAGGTAGCGGGAGGGCCGATGAGCAGTTCTTC; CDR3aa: CASSALPGQGGSGRADEQFF
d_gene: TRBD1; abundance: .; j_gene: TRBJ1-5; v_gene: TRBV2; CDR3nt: TGTGCCAGCAGGACAGGGGGCAGGGGCAATCAGCCCCAGCATTTT; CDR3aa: CASRTGGRGNQPQHF
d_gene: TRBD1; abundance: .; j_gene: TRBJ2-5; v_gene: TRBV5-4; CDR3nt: TGTGCCAGCAGCCCACTGGGACAGGGGCCCCGGAAACAGTACTTC; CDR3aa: CASSPLGQGPRKQYF
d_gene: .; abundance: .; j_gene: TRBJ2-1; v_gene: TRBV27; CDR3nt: TGTGCCAGCAGTTTATCGAGTGGGAGCTCCTACAATGAGCAGTTCTTC; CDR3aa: CASSLSSGSSYNEQFF
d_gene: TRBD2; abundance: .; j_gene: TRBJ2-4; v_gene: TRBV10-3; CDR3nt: TGTGCCATCAGTGAGCTCCGGGGGGTTACAAGGGGACACATTCAGTACTTC; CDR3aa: CAISELRGVTRGHIQYF
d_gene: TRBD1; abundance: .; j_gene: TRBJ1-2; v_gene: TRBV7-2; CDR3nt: TGTGCCAGCAGCTTAGCGGGGCAGGGGGATGGCTACACCTTC; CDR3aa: CASSLAGQGDGYTF
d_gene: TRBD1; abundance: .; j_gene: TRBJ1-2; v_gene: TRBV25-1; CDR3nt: TGTGCCAGCAGCCCTTTGGACAGGGCTGCTAACTATGGCTACACCTTC; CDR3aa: CASSPLDRAANYGYTF
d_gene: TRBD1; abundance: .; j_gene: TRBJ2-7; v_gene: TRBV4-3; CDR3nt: TGCGCCAGCAGCCAGGTCGGGACAGCTACATTCTACGAGCAGTACTTC; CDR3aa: CASSQVGTATFYEQYF
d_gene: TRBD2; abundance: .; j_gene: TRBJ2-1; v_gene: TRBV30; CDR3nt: TGTGCCTGGAGTGTCGGTAGCGGGAGGCTTAGCGATGAGCAGTTCTTC; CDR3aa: CAWSVGSGRLSDEQFF
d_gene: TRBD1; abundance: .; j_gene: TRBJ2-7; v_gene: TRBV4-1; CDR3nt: TGCGCCAGCAGCCAAGGACAGGGGGACTCCTACGAGCAGTACTTC; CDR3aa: CASSQGQGDSYEQYF
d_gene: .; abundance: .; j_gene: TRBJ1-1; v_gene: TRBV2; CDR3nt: TGTGCCAGCAGTCGTCGACCAGGGGTTGACACTGAAGCTTTCTTT; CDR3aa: CASSRRPGVDTEAFF
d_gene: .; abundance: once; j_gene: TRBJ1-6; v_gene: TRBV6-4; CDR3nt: TGTGCCAGCAGTGACTCGAACAGGGATTCACCCCTCCACTTT; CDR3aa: CASSDSNRDSPLHF
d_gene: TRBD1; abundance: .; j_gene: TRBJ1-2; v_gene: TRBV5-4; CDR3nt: TGTGCCAGCAGCTTCCACACAGGGGATGGCTACACCTTC; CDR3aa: CASSFHTGDGYTF
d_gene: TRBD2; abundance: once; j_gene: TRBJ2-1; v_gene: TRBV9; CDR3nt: TGTGCCAGCAGCGTGTTCGGGGCGGGAGACAATGAGCAGTTCTTC; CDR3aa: CASSVFGAGDNEQFF
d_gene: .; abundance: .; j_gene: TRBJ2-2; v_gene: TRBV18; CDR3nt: TGTGCCAGCTCACCACCGAGGGACTCCCCGGGGTACGAGGAGCTGTTTTTT; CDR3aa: CASSPPRDSPGYEELFF
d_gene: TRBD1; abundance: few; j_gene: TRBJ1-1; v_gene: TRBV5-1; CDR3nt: TGCGCCAGCCGTGGGACAGGGGGAGTGAACACTGAAGCTTTCTTT; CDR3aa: CASRGTGGVNTEAFF
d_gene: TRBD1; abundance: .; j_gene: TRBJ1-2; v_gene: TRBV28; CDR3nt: TGTGCCAGCAGTTATACAGGGGATAACTATGGCTACACCTTC; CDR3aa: CASSYTGDNYGYTF
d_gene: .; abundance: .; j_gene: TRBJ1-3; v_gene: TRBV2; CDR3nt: TGTGCCAGCAGTGAACAGAGGTCCAGCACCATATATTTT; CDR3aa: CASSEQRSSTIYF
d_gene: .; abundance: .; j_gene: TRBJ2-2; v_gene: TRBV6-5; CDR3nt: TGTGCCAGCAGTTTCCGACATTTCTCGAACACCGGGGAGCTGTTTTTT; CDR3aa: CASSFRHFSNTGELFF
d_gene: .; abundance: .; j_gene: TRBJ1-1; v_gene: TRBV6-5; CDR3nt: TGTGCCAGCAGGGTCTCGCCTGCTGCGGGCACTGAAGCTTTCTTT; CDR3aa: CASRVSPAAGTEAFF
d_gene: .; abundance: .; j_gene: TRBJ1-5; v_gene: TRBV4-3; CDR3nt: TGCGCCAGCAGCCAAGCGCCTCAGGATCAGCCCCAGCATTTT; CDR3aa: CASSQAPQDQPQHF
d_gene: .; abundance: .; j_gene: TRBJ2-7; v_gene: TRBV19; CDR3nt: TGTGCCAGTAGTATGACAGTGAAGTACTACGAGCAGTACTTC; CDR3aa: CASSMTVKYYEQYF
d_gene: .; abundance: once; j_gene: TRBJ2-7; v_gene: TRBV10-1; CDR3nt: TGCGCCAGCAGTGCCTCGGACAGCTACGAGCAGTACTTC; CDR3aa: CASSASDSYEQYF
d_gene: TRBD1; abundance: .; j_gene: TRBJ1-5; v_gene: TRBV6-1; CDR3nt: TGTGCCAGCAGTGAAGTGGCTCAGGGGGCCCACCAGCCCCAGCATTTT; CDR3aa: CASSEVAQGAHQPQHF
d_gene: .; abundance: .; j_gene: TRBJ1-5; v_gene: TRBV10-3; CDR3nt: TGTGCCATCAGTGATGGAGGATTGGCGAATCAGCCCCAGCATTTT; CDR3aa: CAISDGGLANQPQHF
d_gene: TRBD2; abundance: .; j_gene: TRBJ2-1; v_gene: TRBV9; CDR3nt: TGTGCCAGCAGCGTAAGCGGGGAGAATGAGCAGTTCTTC; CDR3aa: CASSVSGENEQFF
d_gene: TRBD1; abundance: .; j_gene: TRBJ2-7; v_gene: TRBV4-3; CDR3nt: TGCGCCAGCAGCCAAGAACTCACAGGGGGTTCCTACGAGCAGTACTTC; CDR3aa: CASSQELTGGSYEQYF
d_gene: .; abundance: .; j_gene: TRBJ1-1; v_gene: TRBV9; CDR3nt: TGTGCCAGCAGCGTAGGGGGGGTGGGAACTGAAGCTTTCTTT; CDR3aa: CASSVGGVGTEAFF
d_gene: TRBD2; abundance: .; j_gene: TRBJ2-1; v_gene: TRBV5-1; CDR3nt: TGCGCCAGCAGCCCGCCGGGACTAGCGGGAGGGCCTCGGGAGCAGTTCTTC; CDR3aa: CASSPPGLAGGPREQFF
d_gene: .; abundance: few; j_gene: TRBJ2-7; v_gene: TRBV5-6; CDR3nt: TGTGCCAGCAGCATTAACGGGGTATGGGGTACCTACGAGCAGTACTTC; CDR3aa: CASSINGVWGTYEQYF
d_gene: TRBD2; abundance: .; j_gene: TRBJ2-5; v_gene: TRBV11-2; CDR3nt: TGTGCCAGCAGCTCATCCCCCCGGGGGGGCCAAGAGACCCAGTACTTC; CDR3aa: CASSSSPRGGQETQYF
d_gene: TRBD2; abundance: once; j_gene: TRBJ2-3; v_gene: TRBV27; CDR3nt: TGTGCCAGCATTGGACTAGCGGGAGGAGATACGCAGTATTTT; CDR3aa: CASIGLAGGDTQYF
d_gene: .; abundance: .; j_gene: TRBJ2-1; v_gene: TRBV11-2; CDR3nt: TGTGCCAGCAGCTTAGGAAGGGGCGATGAGCAGTTCTTC; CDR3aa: CASSLGRGDEQFF
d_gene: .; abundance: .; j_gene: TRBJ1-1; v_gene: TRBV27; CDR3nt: TGTGCCAGCAGTTTATGGGGGAGGGACACTGAAGCTTTCTTT; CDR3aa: CASSLWGRDTEAFF
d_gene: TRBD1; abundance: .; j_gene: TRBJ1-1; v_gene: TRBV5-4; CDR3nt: TGTGCCAGCAGCTTTCCGACAGGGTTGGCTTTCTTT; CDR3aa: CASSFPTGLAFF
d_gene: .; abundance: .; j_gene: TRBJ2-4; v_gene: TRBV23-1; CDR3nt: TGCGCCAGCGGAGCCAGGACACTCTGGGGACAAAGGGCCAAAAACATTCAGTACTTC; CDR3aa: CASGARTLWGQRAKNIQYF
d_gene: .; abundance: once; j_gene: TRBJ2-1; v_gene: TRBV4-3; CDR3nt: TGCGCCAGCAGCCAAGAGCCTGCGGGGGCCATCAATGAGCAGTTCTTC; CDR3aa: CASSQEPAGAINEQFF
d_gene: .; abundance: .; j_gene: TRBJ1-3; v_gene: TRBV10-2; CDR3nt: TGCGCCAGCGTTCAAGGAAACACCATATATTTT; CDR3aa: CASVQGNTIYF
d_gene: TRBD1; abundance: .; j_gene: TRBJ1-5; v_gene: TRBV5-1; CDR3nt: TGCGCCAGCAGCTGGACAGGAGGTAGGTTAGACAATCAGCCCCAGCATTTT; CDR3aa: CASSWTGGRLDNQPQHF
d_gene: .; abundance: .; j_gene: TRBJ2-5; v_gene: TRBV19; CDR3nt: TGTGCCAGTTCCCTGGGAGTTAAAGAGACCCAGTACTTC; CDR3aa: CASSLGVKETQYF
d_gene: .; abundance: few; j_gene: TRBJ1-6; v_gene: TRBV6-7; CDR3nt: TGTGCCAGCAGTTACTCTCTCCATAATTCACCCCTCCACTTT; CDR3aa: CASSYSLHNSPLHF
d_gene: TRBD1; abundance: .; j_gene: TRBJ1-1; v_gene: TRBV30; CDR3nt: TGTGCCTGGGCGGGACAGCAGAACACTGAAGCTTTCTTT; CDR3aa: CAWAGQQNTEAFF
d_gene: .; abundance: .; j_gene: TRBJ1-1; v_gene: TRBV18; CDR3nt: TGTGCCAGCTCACCGAGGAGTGCTGAAGCTTTCTTT; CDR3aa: CASSPRSAEAFF
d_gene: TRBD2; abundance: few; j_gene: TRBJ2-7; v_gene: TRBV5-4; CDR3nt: TGTGCCAGCAGCTTGGGACTAGCGGGGCCAGGGGAGCAGTACTTC; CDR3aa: CASSLGLAGPGEQYF
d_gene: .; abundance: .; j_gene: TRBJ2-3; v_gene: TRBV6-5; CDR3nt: TGTGCCAGCAGCTACGTCCCGACAGATACGCAGTATTTT; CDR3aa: CASSYVPTDTQYF
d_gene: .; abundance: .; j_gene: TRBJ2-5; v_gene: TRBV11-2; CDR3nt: TGTGCCAGCAGCTTAGACAGAGGGGGTTTGGAGACCCAGTACTTC; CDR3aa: CASSLDRGGLETQYF
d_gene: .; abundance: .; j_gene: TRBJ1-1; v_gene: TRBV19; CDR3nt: TGTGCCAGTAGTAGGGGGACAACTCGGGTAGGGCCGGCGAACACTGAAGCTTTCTTT; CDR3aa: CASSRGTTRVGPANTEAFF
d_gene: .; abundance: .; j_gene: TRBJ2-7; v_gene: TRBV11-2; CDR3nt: TGTGCCAGCAGCTTAGGTTGGGCCGAGCAGTACTTC; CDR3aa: CASSLGWAEQYF
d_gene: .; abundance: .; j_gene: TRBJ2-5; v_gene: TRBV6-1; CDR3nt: TGTGCCATTGAGAGAGGGAGGGGGCAAGAGACCCAGTACTTC; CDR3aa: CAIERGRGQETQYF
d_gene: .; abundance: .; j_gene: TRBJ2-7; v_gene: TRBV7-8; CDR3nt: TGTGCCAGCAGCTTATCAGGGCTTACCTACGAGCAGTACTTC; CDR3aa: CASSLSGLTYEQYF